This TCR beta chain is from a study of blood T cell repertoires in COVID-19. Study-level background: The United States, Italy and Spain were the sources of the acute and convalescent COVID-19 samples. The cDNA or gDNA used as material had been derived from T cells, B-cell-depleted T cells, or PBMCs.

Study members were between about 18 and 89 years old and lived in 24 US regions. CDR1 is SNHLY, CDR2 FYNNEI, per germline. The CDR3 loop spans 13 amino acids. With V trimmed by 6 bases and J by 7 bases, 7 bases remained unmatched. The method was immunoSEQ multiplex PCR; TCRdb's version includes in-frame clones alone and lacks a portion of them. The sample yields 150,000 to 200,000 clones, roughly 85% seen once. The sample comprised PBMCs or T cells enriched from blood (not recorded which). The chain combines TRBV2 with TRBJ2-7; 9 bases are a match to TRBD1. The sequence derives from a woman in her late teens or twenties who had recovered from COVID-19. The CDR3 DNA follows: TGTGCCAGCAGAGGGACAGGGCTGGGAGAGCAGTACTTC. It translates to CASRGTGLGEQYF.